This T cell receptor (beta chain) comes out of a study of T cells in Graves' hyperthyroidism and ophthalmopathy. The V and J ends lost 8 bases and 0 bases respectively, with 8 bases between them. CDR1 is MDHEN, CDR2 SYDVKM, per germline. The CDR3 consists of 13 residues. This clonotype was found many times. Using RNA transcripts as the source, TCR beta CDR3 regions were amplified. First-round RT-PCR with HTBI primers amplified the TCR CDR3 region. Using its own MiXCR run on the multiplex PCR reads, TCRdb lists one record per CDR3 protein. The sample has 500,000 to 650,000 distinct CDR3 sequences; about 15% are singletons.

The TCR comes from a woman aged 18-35 years with Graves' ophthalmopathy. The chain uses TRBV28 and TRBJ1-5; D possibly corresponds to TRBD1 (5 bases). Material for sequencing was blood. Here the CDR3 DNA reads TGTGCCAGCGGGACGAATAGCAATCAGCCCCAGCATTTT. It yields the protein CASGTNSNQPQHF.